This T cell receptor beta chain was obtained from a study of CD8+ T cells in alopecia areata. The overall study: Treated patients were given 5 to 10 mg oral tofacitinib twice daily. For treated patients, severity scores reflected the percentage of scalp area affected.

Treatment of the sample: oral pan-JAK inhibitor, 5-10 mg twice daily. This clone was seen only a few times. In each case, RNA was isolated and then reverse transcribed into cDNA as the sequencing template. Assay used: immunoSEQ multiplex PCR; TCRdb lists only in-frame clones, some missing. The sample gives about 76,000 clones, 29% of which show up once; more than 12% is in the top ten. Germline CDR1 is SGHRS and CDR2 is YFSETQ. The CDR3 has 11 residues. Trimming removed 5 bases from V and 8 bases from J, with 10 bases in between. This sequence joins TRBV5-1 and TRBJ1-1; D unclear. This TCR was recovered from a human donor with alopecia areata. The source material was CD8+ T cells sorted from blood, sampled at week 4, from a patient treated with tofacitinib. The CDR3 DNA sequence: TGCGCCAGCAGGATGGGATTAGAAGCTTTCTTT. Protein: CASRMGLEAFF.